This T cell receptor beta chain is drawn from a study of shared clonotypes between healthy human individuals. Study-wide context: There were three CD4 naive, three CD4 memory, two CD8 naive and one CD8 memory plates per donor.

Notes on the study in general: Clonotype sharing across a few donors was observed for 5% to 6.5% of naive CD4 clonotypes. Donor clonotype sharing was expected to depend on sequencing depth.

For this clone: Its antigen is as yet unknown.

Libraries were prepared by immunoSEQ multiplex PCR; TCRdb keeps only in-frame clonotypes and omits some of them. The table has around 690,000 clones, around 91% seen once. The J segment lost 6 bases and the V segment lost 4 bases, leaving 11 bases of the junction unmatched. Germline CDR1 and CDR2: LGHNA and YNFKEQ. The CDR3 covers 16 residues. The sample taken for sequencing was memory CD8+ T cells from PBMCs. Regarding subset: CD45RO+ cells pooled with CCR7-negative TemRA cells. The TCR was taken from a man aged 18 to 30 in good health. Some clones in this sample may be carry-over from other donors' samples. The chain joins TRBV4-2 to TRBJ2-7; 11 positions agree with TRBD1. CDR3 region: CASSRRPGQGVSEQYF. The CDR3 DNA is TGTGCCAGCAGCCGGCGTCCGGGACAGGGGGTTTCCGAGCAGTACTTC.